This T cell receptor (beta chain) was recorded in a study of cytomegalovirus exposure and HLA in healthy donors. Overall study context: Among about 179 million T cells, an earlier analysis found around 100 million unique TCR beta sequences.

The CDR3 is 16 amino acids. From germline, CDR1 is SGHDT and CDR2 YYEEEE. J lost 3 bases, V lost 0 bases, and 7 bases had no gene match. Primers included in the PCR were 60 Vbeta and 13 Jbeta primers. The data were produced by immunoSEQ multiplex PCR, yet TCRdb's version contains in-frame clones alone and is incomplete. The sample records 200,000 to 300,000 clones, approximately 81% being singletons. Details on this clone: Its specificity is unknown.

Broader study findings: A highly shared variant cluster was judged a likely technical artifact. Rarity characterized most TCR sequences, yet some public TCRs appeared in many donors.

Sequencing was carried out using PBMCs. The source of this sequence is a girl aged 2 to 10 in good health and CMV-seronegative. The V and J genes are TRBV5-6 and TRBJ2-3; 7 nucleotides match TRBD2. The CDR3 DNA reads TGTGCCAGCAGCTTGGGGGGGGGTGTGGGGACAGATACGCAGTATTTT. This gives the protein CASSLGGGVGTDTQYF. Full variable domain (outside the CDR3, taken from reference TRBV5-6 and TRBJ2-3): DAGVTQSPTHLIKTRGQQVTLRCSPKSGHDTVSWYQQALGQGPQFIFQYYEEEERQRGNFPDRFSGHQFPNYSSELNVNALLLGDSALYLCASSLGGGVGTDTQYFGPGTRLTVL.